The clone carrying this T cell receptor (beta chain) was recorded a few times. The library came from three nested PCR rounds adapted from ARM-PCR protocols. TCRdb used MiXCR to reprocess the multiplex PCR reads, holding one entry per CDR3 protein. Counted here are 85,000 to 100,000 distinct CDR3 sequences, about 72% occurring once; the ten biggest clones make up 15% to 20%. The template was RNA from unsorted bulk tissue. The record originates from a study of tumor and adjacent non-tumor tissue in lung cancer. This CDR3 comprises 13 residues. Per germline, CDR1 DFQATT and CDR2 SNEGSKA (reference sequence). V was trimmed by 3 bases and J by 4 bases, leaving 11 bases between them.

Sequencing was performed on lung tumor tissue. The gene calls are TRBV20-1 and TRBJ2-3; D perhaps matches TRBD2 (5 bases). The sequence was collected from a man aged 55 to 70 with non-small cell lung cancer. Here the CDR3 reads CSASVGVPDTQYF. The CDR3 bases are TGCAGTGCTAGTGTGGGAGTCCCAGATACGCAGTATTTT.